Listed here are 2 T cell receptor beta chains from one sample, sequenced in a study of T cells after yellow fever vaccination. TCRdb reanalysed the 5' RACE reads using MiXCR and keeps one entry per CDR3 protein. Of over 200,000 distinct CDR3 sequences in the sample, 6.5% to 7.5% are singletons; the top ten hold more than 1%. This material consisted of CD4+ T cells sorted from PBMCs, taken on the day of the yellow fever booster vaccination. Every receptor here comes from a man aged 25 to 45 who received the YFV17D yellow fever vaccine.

The CDR3 DNA follows: TGTGCCAGTAGTAGAAAGGCTGGAGCGGGACCCTCCTACGAGCAGTACTTC. This translates into CASSRKAGAGPSYEQYF. J is TRBJ2-7 and V is TRBV19; 7 bases line up with TRBD2. CDR3 size: 17 residues. Unmatched junction bases numbered 12, after V lost 4 bases and J lost 0 bases. Germline CDR1 LNHDA, CDR2 SQIVND (reference sequence).

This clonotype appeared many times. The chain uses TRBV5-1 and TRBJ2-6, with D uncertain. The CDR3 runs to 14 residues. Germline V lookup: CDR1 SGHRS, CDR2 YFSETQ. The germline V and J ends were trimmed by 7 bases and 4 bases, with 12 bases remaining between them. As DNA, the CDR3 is TGCGCCAGCGAACCAGGTTCCGGGGCCAACGTCCTGACTTTC. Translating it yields CASEPGSGANVLTF. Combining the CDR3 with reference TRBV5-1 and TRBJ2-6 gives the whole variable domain KAGVTQTPRYLIKTRGQQVTLSCSPISGHRSVSWYQQTPGQGLQFLFEYFSETQRNKGNFPGRFSGRQFSNSRSEMNVSTLELGDSALYLCASEPGSGANVLTFGAGSRLTVL.